These T cell receptor beta chains were read from a single sample in a study of blood T cells in healthy people across ages. TCRdb reprocessed the 5' RACE reads via MiXCR and lists one record per CDR3 protein. The sample has 1.5 million to 1.8 million distinct CDR3 sequences; approximately 43% are singletons. Input material: blood. These TCRs come from a woman between 18 and 29 years old in good health. Both conserved end residues are part of each CDR3. Fields, in order: clone size, J gene, V gene, D gene, CDR3 DNA, CDR3 protein. D genes are given only for firm matches. Rows give clone size only sometimes, using once, few, many, or a class for an expanded clone.

- | TRBJ1-4 | TRBV27 | TRBD1 | TGTGCCAGCAGGGTGGACAGGGGCGATGAAAAACTGTTTTTT | CASRVDRGDEKLFF
many | TRBJ2-3 | TRBV20-1 | - | TGCAGTGCCCTATCGGGATCAGATACGCAGTATTTT | CSALSGSDTQYF
- | TRBJ1-1 | TRBV29-1 | - | TGCAGCGTTGCCCCGAAGTGGGGGGGCACTGAAGCTTTCTTT | CSVAPKWGGTEAFF
few | TRBJ2-7 | TRBV5-5 | TRBD2 | TGTGCCAGCAGCTTCAGACTAGCGTGGTACGAGCAGTACTTC | CASSFRLAWYEQYF
few | TRBJ1-2 | TRBV4-1 | TRBD1 | TGCGCCAGCAGCCAACGGGACAGGGGGCTTGATTATGGCTACACCTTC | CASSQRDRGLDYGYTF
- | TRBJ2-1 | TRBV27 | - | TGTGCCAGCAGTTCTGCTATTCGCAATGAGCAGTTCTTC | CASSSAIRNEQFF
- | TRBJ2-3 | TRBV20-1 | TRBD2 | TGCAGTGCTAGAGATTGGCGGGGGTTCACAGATACGCAGTATTTT | CSARDWRGFTDTQYF
- | TRBJ1-5 | TRBV12-3/TRBV12-4 | - | TGTGCCAGCAGTCCCCGGGCGGGGCAGCCCCAGCATTTT | CASSPRAGQPQHF
- | TRBJ1-2 | TRBV20-1 | - | TGCAGTGCTAGATGGGAAACGAACTATGGCTACACCTTC | CSARWETNYGYTF
- | TRBJ1-1 | TRBV29-1 | - | TGCAGCGTTGTATCAATGAACACTGAAGCTTTCTTT | CSVVSMNTEAFF
- | TRBJ2-5 | TRBV7-2 | - | TGTGCCAGCAGCCGTCAGGAGGGCCACAATGAGCAGTACTTC | CASSRQEGHNEQYF
- | TRBJ2-1 | TRBV20-1 | TRBD2 | TGCAGTGCTAGAGATGCGGGGATAGCGGGAAACGAGCAGTTCTTC | CSARDAGIAGNEQFF
- | TRBJ2-7 | TRBV20-1 | TRBD2 | TGCAGTGCTGGGACTAGCGACTCCTACGAGCAGTACTTC | CSAGTSDSYEQYF
few | TRBJ1-1 | TRBV27 | - | TGTGCCAGCAGTCCCCAAGTCGGGAAGGCTTTCTTT | CASSPQVGKAFF
- | TRBJ2-3 | TRBV25-1 | - | TGTGCCAGTACCCGGGGTGGTTCTAGCACAGATACGCAGTATTTT | CASTRGGSSTDTQYF
few | TRBJ1-2 | TRBV13 | TRBD1 | TGTGCCAGCAGCTTAGGCCTAGGGACAGGGCTTCGGTATGGCTACACCTTC | CASSLGLGTGLRYGYTF
- | TRBJ2-5 | TRBV7-2 | TRBD2 | TGTGCCAGCAGCTGGGGACTACAACAAGAGACCCAGTACTTC | CASSWGLQQETQYF
- | TRBJ2-1 | TRBV4-1 | - | TGCGCCAGCAGCGATTGGGGGGGGCCAAACCTAGACAATGAGCAGTTCTTC | CASSDWGGPNLDNEQFF
few | TRBJ1-5 | TRBV7-2 | - | TGTGCCAGCAGCTTCGGTGGGCGCAATCAGCCCCGGCATTTT | CASSFGGRNQPRHF
- | TRBJ2-7 | TRBV2 | - | TGTGCCAGCAGTGAAGCGGCGGGGAACTCCTACGAGGAGTACTTC | CASSEAAGNSYEEYF
- | TRBJ2-1 | TRBV7-6 | - | TGTGCCAGCAGCTTAAACATCCAAGAGACCCAGTTCTTC | CASSLNIQETQFF
few | TRBJ2-2 | TRBV4-1 | - | TGCGCCAGCAGCAGGGCCGGGGAGCTGTTTTTT | CASSRAGELFF
- | TRBJ1-2 | TRBV9 | TRBD1 | TGTGCCAGCAGCGCCACAGGGGGCCTTGGCTACACCTTC | CASSATGGLGYTF
few | TRBJ2-3 | TRBV6-5 | TRBD2 | TGTGCCAGCAGTATTGAGGCGGGAGGGTCAGATACGCAGTATTTT | CASSIEAGGSDTQYF
- | TRBJ2-5 | TRBV20-1 | TRBD1 | TGCAGTGCTACGAGGGACAGATACCAAGAGACCCAGTACTTC | CSATRDRYQETQYF
few | TRBJ2-3 | TRBV6-1 | TRBD2 | TGTGCCAGCAGTCCGCTTAGCGGGACCCTTTTCACAGATACGCAGTATTTT | CASSPLSGTLFTDTQYF
- | TRBJ2-7 | TRBV9 | TRBD2 | TGTGCCAGCAGCGTATCTAGCGGTAACTACAATGAGCAGTACTTC | CASSVSSGNYNEQYF
- | TRBJ2-1 | TRBV11-1 | - | TGTGCCAGCAGCTTAGTAGAGGAGCAGTTCTTC | CASSLVEEQFF
- | TRBJ2-7 | TRBV7-2 | - | TGTGCCAGCAGCTTAGAGGGGACATGGCCCTCCGAGCAGTACTTC | CASSLEGTWPSEQYF
many | TRBJ1-2 | TRBV5-1 | TRBD1 | TGCGCCAGCAGCTTGGTCGGACAGGGGAAGAGCTACACCTTC | CASSLVGQGKSYTF
- | TRBJ2-1 | TRBV28 | TRBD2 | TGTGCCAGCCGCGGAGGGGCGGGAGGCTACAATGAGCAGTTCTTC | CASRGGAGGYNEQFF
- | TRBJ1-1 | TRBV5-5 | - | TGTGCCAGCAGCTTGGGGAATCAGGAAGCTTTCTTT | CASSLGNQEAFF
few | TRBJ1-4 | TRBV5-1 | - | TGCGCCAGCAGCTTGGCCTCGGAGAATGAAAAACTGTTTTTT | CASSLASENEKLFF
- | TRBJ2-1 | TRBV24-1 | TRBD2 | TGTGCCACCAGTGCCGCCCGACTAGCTAGGGATGAGCAGTTCTTC | CATSAARLARDEQFF
- | TRBJ2-1 | TRBV28 | TRBD2 | TGTGCCAGCAGTCTAGGACTAGCGGGAGACCTCTACAATGAGCAGTTCTTC | CASSLGLAGDLYNEQFF
many | TRBJ1-1 | TRBV18 | - | TGTGCCAGCAGCCCTAACACTGAAGCTTTCTTT | CASSPNTEAFF
few | TRBJ1-3 | TRBV5-5 | - | TGTGCCAGCAGCCTAGGGGGAAACTCTGGAAACACCATATATTTT | CASSLGGNSGNTIYF
- | TRBJ2-1 | TRBV11-2 | TRBD2 | TGTGCCAGCAGCTCCTCGACTAGCGGGATACGCAATGAGCAGTTCTTC | CASSSSTSGIRNEQFF
few | TRBJ2-3 | TRBV4-1 | TRBD2 | TGCGCCAGCAGCCACCTTGGGACTAAAGATACGCAGTATTTT | CASSHLGTKDTQYF
- | TRBJ2-1 | TRBV6-6 | TRBD2 | TGTGCCAGCAGTTCCCCAGCGGGAGGGCCTATTAGTGTTGAGCAGTTCTTC | CASSSPAGGPISVEQFF
few | TRBJ2-5 | TRBV6-2/TRBV6-3 | TRBD2 | TGTGCCAGCAGTTACTCTCCTAGCGGGGGCAATGAGCAGTACTTC | CASSYSPSGGNEQYF
- | TRBJ2-2 | TRBV5-1 | - | TGCGCCAGCAGGGAGATCTCCCGTGCCAGGGAGCTGTTTTTT | CASREISRARELFF